This T cell receptor (beta chain) was identified during a study of vaccination and CD4 T cells after COVID-19. Study as a whole: Convalescent patients gave post-COVID blood a median about 91 days post-diagnosis, range 35 to 161. The stimulus for the cells was overlapping spike peptides derived from SARS-CoV-2, HCoV-NL63, HCoV-OC43 and HCoV-229E.

Germline V lookup: CDR1 DFQATT, CDR2 SNEGSKA (reference sequence). The CDR3 extends over 13 amino acids. V lost 3 bases and J 5 bases, leaving 13 bases between the germline ends. The assay that was used to sequence DNA from cultured CD4+ T cells was the Oncomine TCR Beta short-read assay. It was cultured CD4+ T cells from which genomic DNA was extracted. TCRdb analysed the PCR reads with MiXCR anew, one entry per CDR3 protein. The sample shows 15,000 or so distinct CDR3 sequences, under 85% of them seen only once. Comments on this clonotype: No antigen is known for it.

Treatment of the sample: approximately nine-day PBMC culture with coronavirus spike peptide pools or control peptides (ViraFEST assay). V usage is TRBV20-1 and J usage is TRBJ1-2; D remains unclear. Specimen: CD4+ T cells from blood, cultured in vitro. The sequence was collected from a human donor who had recovered from COVID-19. The CDR3 reads CSARVPKGYGYTF. For the CDR3, the DNA is TGCAGTGCTAGGGTACCAAAAGGATATGGCTACACCTTC.